The source of this TCR beta chain is a study of CD8+ T cells in alopecia areata listed by TCRdb under 2018. Background on the whole study: Treated patients were enrolled in an open-label pilot trial of oral tofacitinib, 5 to 10 mg twice daily, for moderate-to-severe alopecia areata. Tofacitinib was given for 6 to 18 months, followed by 6 months of follow-up off drug to assess delayed response and recurrence. The SALT score, which quantifies the percentage of affected scalp surface area, was used to measure disease severity in treated patients. To study T cell clonal expansion in alopecia areata, the researchers applied high-throughput TCRbeta sequencing to both the C3H/HeJ mouse model and human patients. On the human side, TCRbeta sequencing was run on scalp tissue and on sorted CD4+ and CD8+ peripheral blood T cells from healthy controls and from alopecia areata patients with either patchy or totalis/universalis disease. Biopsies were taken from tofacitinib-treated patients at baseline and again at 4 and 24 weeks into treatment, and several of those patients also had a later scalp biopsy. Scalp clonality was compared among normal scalp (n=4), patchy alopecia areata scalp (n=8), and alopecia totalis/universalis scalp (n=8). RNA was obtained with the PAXgene miRNA kit for fixed scalp, the miRNeasy kit for PBMCs, and the RNeasy kit for mouse skin. Amplification of TCRbeta CDR3 regions was done by immunoSEQ multiplex PCR using 35 Vbeta forward primers and 13 Jbeta reverse primers. Results and caveats for the whole study, not just this receptor: Many expanded lesional clones persisted in scalp and blood during tofacitinib treatment, which may partly explain relapse after stopping treatment. Compared with mice, TCR sequences shared between patients were less clear, possibly partly because of HLA diversity across the patient population. Scalp clonality and the number of expanded CD8+ clones among the top 100 scalp clones were significantly decreased by tofacitinib. Because the treated cohort was small and had just a single nonresponder, larger studies are needed to establish links between baseline CD8+ expansion and response. Resident alphabeta T cells in normal human skin are also sequenced, complicating scalp TCR repertoire analysis, unlike mouse skin dominated by gammadelta T cells. Compared with normal scalp, lesional scalp, particularly in alopecia totalis/universalis, had higher clonality and more expanded CD8+ clones, which suggests antigenic drive.

Comment on this clone: Its antigen remains undetermined. Qualities for individual bases were not recorded, and no much larger clone is one base off.

Library creation used the immunoSEQ multiplex PCR assay. RNA was extracted from all samples and reverse transcribed into cDNA, which served as template for TCR sequencing. SuperScript III was used for first-strand cDNA synthesis, primed with a 2:1 mix of oligo-dT and random hexamers. A synthetic immune receptor repertoire was used to assess amplification bias, and residual bias was removed computationally. For the original study's pipeline: Raw reads were preprocessed to remove errors, and CDR3 was defined by IMGT conventions from the conserved cysteine to phenylalanine. To get clonality, Shannon entropy was normalized by log2 of the number of productive unique TCRs and the result was subtracted from 1. Whether each scalp clone was CD4 or CD8 was inferred by checking scalp TCRbeta sequences against the CD4 and CD8 repertoires from sorted blood. The clones in this table, taken by TCRdb from immuneACCESS, are in-frame only. Not every clone is retained; where verified, under half of the shortfall comes from an unresolved V gene, and the cause of the rest is unknown. V and J calls and clone size come straight from that table; D and trimming were deduced from the DNA. The sample includes about 180,000 clones, with approximately 53% observed a single time. The ten most abundant clones make up more than 10% of the sample.

The CDR3 measures 13 amino acids from cysteine to phenylalanine. The only DNA kept is the CDR3, 39 bases in frame from the first base. Sequences SGHNT (CDR1) and YYREEE (CDR2) are obtained from the germline V gene (reference sequence). V is pared back by 4 bases and J by 5 bases, with 13 bases lying between the germline termini. In the paper's terms, the time point label means: 24 weeks on oral tofacitinib. The sample's treatment or condition label is to be understood as: oral pan-JAK inhibitor, 5-10 mg twice daily. Peripheral blood and lesional scalp punch biopsies were obtained from patients with alopecia areata. PBMCs were separated by density centrifugation and stained for CD3, CD4 and CD8, after which CD4+ and CD8+ T cells were sorted on a FACSAria.

The clonotype comes from a human donor with alopecia areata. The chain couples TRBV5-4 to TRBJ2-7; TRBD1 is a weak D gene call, 7 bases matching. Sequences were derived from CD8+ T cells sorted from blood, sampled at week 24, from a patient treated with tofacitinib. Read as DNA, the sequence is TGTGCCAGCAGCATCAGGGGGAGGAACGAGCAGTACTTC. Its amino acids are CASSIRGRNEQYF.